Below are 2 T cell receptor beta chains sequenced from a single sample in a study of siplizumab effects on memory and regulatory T cells. Assay used: immunoSEQ multiplex PCR; TCRdb lists only in-frame clones, some missing. Here the sample spans around 83,000 clones, 75% to 90% being singletons. Material: CD4+ T cells sorted from blood. These receptors were taken from a human donor in good health.

The gene calls are TRBV2 and TRBJ2-5, with 9 bases matching TRBD2. The ends lost 7 bases at V and 5 bases at J; junction bases unmatched: 14. The germline V gene encodes CDR1 SNHLY and CDR2 FYNNEI. CDR3 length equals 16 residues. The DNA for the CDR3 is TGTGCCAGCACTCGTTACATGGCGGGAGGGCGGGAGACCCAGTACTTC. This encodes CASTRYMAGGRETQYF.

This chain uses TRBV18 with TRBJ2-1; 9 bases align to TRBD2. After removal of 2 bases from V and 9 bases from J, the junction contained 11 bases not matched to a gene. CDR3 length: 16 amino acids. Germline V gene data show CDR1 as KGHSH and CDR2 as LQKENI. The CDR3: CASSPGRGLAVGEQFF. The DNA of the CDR3 is TGTGCCAGCTCACCAGGCCGGGGACTAGCAGTCGGTGAGCAGTTCTTC.